The sequence of this T cell receptor beta chain was determined in a study of blood T cell repertoires in COVID-19 (dated by TCRdb to about 2020). Background on the whole study: The collaborator samples originated in the United States, Italy and Spain and spanned the acute and convalescent phases of COVID-19. Deeply sampled blood TCRbeta repertoires from subjects exposed to, actively infected with, or recovered from COVID-19 were included in the dataset. The material from the prospective study consisted of cDNA or gDNA derived from T cells, B-cell-depleted T cells, or PBMCs. Nearly every sample came with metadata listing a de-identified subject ID, COVID-19 status, age in years and sex. The samples were drawn from two sources: the first 160 participants of the ongoing ImmuneRACE study, and over 1,000 subjects contributed by 6 global collaborators. Where HLA class I and class II types were available, the types were taken from metadata supplied by the sample provider, not from assay-based typing. The repertoires were made available in a free public database intended to serve as a resource for research on the immune response to SARS-CoV-2.

About this clone itself: Its antigen remains undetermined. The record has no base qualities; no much larger clone is one base away.

TCRbeta CDR3 regions were amplified from genomic DNA by means of the immunoSEQ Assay, a bias-controlled multiplex PCR. As for how the authors treated the data: Nucleated cell counts per sample were estimated from amplification of reference gene primers within the assay. Sequence reads were collapsed and filtered to measure the absolute abundance of every unique TCRbeta CDR3 rearrangement. Productive Simpson clonality was computed per sample as the square root of Simpson's diversity index over productive rearrangements. As stored in TCRdb, this immuneACCESS dataset retains in-frame rearrangements with V and J assigned. A fraction of the clones does not appear; measured against another copy, unresolved V genes explain less than half of the discrepancy, and the remainder lacks a known reason. Clone size and the V and J calls come from that table; the DNA yielded D and trimming. This sample is represented by hundreds of thousands of clones; 84% of them were singletons. The leading ten clones occupy approximately 9% of the sample.

Study-wide conclusions, independent of this receptor: The amount of clinical and demographic metadata varied by source and participant and was provided uncurated.

The CDR3 measures 16 amino acids from cysteine to phenylalanine. The kept DNA is CDR3 alone, 48 bases in frame from the first base. Trimming takes 1 base from V and 5 bases from J, and the germline ends sit 17 bases apart. CDR1 SGHAT and CDR2 FQNNGV are derived from the germline V gene. Each collaborating institution followed its own protocols to collect whole blood in K2EDTA tubes. For TCRbeta analysis, collaborators shipped samples in one of three forms: frozen whole blood, isolated PBMCs, or DNA extracted from either of those sample types. The TCR originated in a human donor in a cohort sampled during active COVID-19. The sequence joins TRBV11-2 to TRBJ2-5, and possibly TRBD2, on 6 matching bases. The sample comprised peripheral blood. The CDR3 here reads CASSLAQGLVWETQYF. The DNA reads TGTGCCAGCAGCTTAGCCCAGGGACTGGTCTGGGAGACCCAGTACTTC. The reference TRBV11-2 and TRBJ2-5 proteins fill in what lies around the CDR3, so the full variable domain reads EAGVAQSPRYKIIEKRQSVAFWCNPISGHATLYWYQQILGQGPKLLIQFQNNGVVDDSQLPKDRFSAERLKGVDSTLKIQPAKLEDSAVYLCASSLAQGLVWETQYFGPGTRLLVL.